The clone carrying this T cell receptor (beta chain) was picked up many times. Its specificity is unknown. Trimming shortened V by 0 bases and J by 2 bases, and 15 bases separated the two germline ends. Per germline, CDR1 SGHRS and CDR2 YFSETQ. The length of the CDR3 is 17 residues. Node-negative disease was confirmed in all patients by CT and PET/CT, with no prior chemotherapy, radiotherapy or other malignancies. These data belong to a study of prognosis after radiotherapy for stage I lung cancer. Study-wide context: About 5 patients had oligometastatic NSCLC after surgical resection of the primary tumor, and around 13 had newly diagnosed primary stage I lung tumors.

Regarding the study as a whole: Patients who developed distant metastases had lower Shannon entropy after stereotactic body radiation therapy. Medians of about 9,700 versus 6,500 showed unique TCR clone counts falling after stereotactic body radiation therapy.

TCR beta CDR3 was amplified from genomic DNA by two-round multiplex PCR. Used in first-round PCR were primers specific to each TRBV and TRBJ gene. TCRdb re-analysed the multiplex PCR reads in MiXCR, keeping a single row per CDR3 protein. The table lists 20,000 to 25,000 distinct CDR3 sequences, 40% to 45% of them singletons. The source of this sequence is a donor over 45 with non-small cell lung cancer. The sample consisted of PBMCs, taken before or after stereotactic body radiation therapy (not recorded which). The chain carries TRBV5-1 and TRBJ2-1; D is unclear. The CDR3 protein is CASSLGAGADTYNEQFF. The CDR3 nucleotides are TGCGCCAGCAGCTTGGGGGCCGGAGCTGATACCTACAATGAGCAGTTCTTC.